This T cell receptor (beta chain) is from a study of long-term antiretroviral therapy in people with HIV. A single count supports this clone. The CDR3 has 17 residues. CDR1 is SGHRS, CDR2 YFSETQ, per germline. V lost 0 bases and J lost 2, with 14 bases in between. Sequencing relied on immunoSEQ assay v3.0, run at survey level. Each sample aimed for roughly 35,000-50,000 sequenced T-cell genomes. Libraries were prepared by immunoSEQ multiplex PCR; TCRdb keeps only in-frame clonotypes and omits some of them. The profile covers approximately 15,000 clones, with roughly 77% appearing a single time and around 8.2% taken by the ten largest.

Sample: unsorted PBMCs, taken 0.3 years after starting antiretroviral therapy. The TCR sequence derives from a man younger than 35 with HIV. The chain combines TRBV5-1 with TRBJ1-4, with unresolved D. The chain's CDR3 is CASSLVWPPRTNEKLFF. The CDR3 bases are TGCGCCAGCAGCTTGGTTTGGCCCCCTAGGACTAATGAAAAACTGTTTTTT.